A single sample gave rise to the 30 T cell receptor beta chains below, sequenced in a study of blood T cell repertoires in COVID-19. TCRdb's table, derived via immunoSEQ multiplex PCR, lists solely in-frame clones and lacks some. Of roughly 260,000 clones listed, about nine tenths are singletons. Sequencing was done on a sample of PBMCs or T cells enriched from blood (not recorded which). These receptors all come from a woman aged 18-29 years who had recovered from COVID-19.

The chain recombines TRBV6-2 or TRBV6-3 with TRBJ2-1; the match to TRBD2 covers 11 bases. The CDR3 consists of 17 residues. With 2 bases clipped from V and 3 bases from J, the junction kept 6 bases outside the gene matches. The germline V gene encodes CDR1 MNHEY and CDR2 SVGEGT. As DNA, the CDR3 is TGTGCCAGCAGTTACGTCACTAGCGGGGGTATCTACAATGAGCAGTTCTTC. Protein sequence: CASSYVTSGGIYNEQFF.

The rearrangement uses TRBV15 and TRBJ2-1; the D gene is possibly TRBD2 (5 bases). The CDR3 covers 16 residues. V was shortened by 1 base and J by 1 base, with 11 bases between the two germline ends. Germline CDR1 LNHNV, CDR2 YYDKDF (reference sequence). CDR3 in DNA: TGTGCCACCAGCAGAGGAGGGTCAGATTCCTACAATGAGCAGTTCTTC. This codes for CATSRGGSDSYNEQFF.

This chain connects TRBV5-8 to TRBJ1-2, with 7 positions matching TRBD1. V gave up 2 bases and J gave up 0 bases; unmatched junction bases: 16. Germline CDR1 is SGHTS and CDR2 is YDEGEE. This CDR3 spans 19 amino acids. CDR3: CASSFRGGIVDGTNYGYTF. CDR3 bases: TGTGCCAGCAGCTTTCGAGGGGGCATAGTCGATGGGACTAACTATGGCTACACCTTC.

This CDR3 is CASSAGRQPFQETQYF. Here the CDR3 DNA reads TGCGCCAGCAGCGCGGGACGACAGCCTTTTCAAGAGACCCAGTACTTC. The chain employs TRBV5-1 and TRBJ2-5; tentative D call: TRBD2 (6 bases). This CDR3 region has 16 residues. The V gene's germline CDR1 is SGHRS and CDR2 YFSETQ. Trimming removed 4 bases from V and 2 bases from J, with 18 bases in between.

This chain connects TRBV5-1 to TRBJ2-7, with 8 positions matching TRBD2. The CDR3 extends over 12 amino acids. Germline V gene data show CDR1 as SGHRS and CDR2 as YFSETQ. V dropped 6 bases and J dropped 6; count of bases not matched to a gene: 5. The CDR3 is CASTGGTAEQYF. The CDR3 region has the DNA TGCGCCAGCACGGGAGGGACGGCCGAGCAGTACTTC. Full variable domain (missing parts from reference TRBV5-1 and TRBJ2-7): KAGVTQTPRYLIKTRGQQVTLSCSPISGHRSVSWYQQTPGQGLQFLFEYFSETQRNKGNFPGRFSGRQFSNSRSEMNVSTLELGDSALYLCASTGGTAEQYFGPGTRLTVT.

This chain links TRBV4-1 with TRBJ2-5, with 9 bases fitting TRBD1. CDR1 is MGHRA and CDR2 is YSYEKL in the germline V gene. The J segment lost 4 bases and the V segment lost 6 bases, leaving 6 bases of the junction unmatched. The CDR3 length is 14 residues. This chain's CDR3 is CASSGTGGLETQYF. DNA of the CDR3: TGCGCCAGCAGTGGCACAGGGGGCCTAGAGACCCAGTACTTC.

The V gene is TRBV19, the J gene TRBJ1-1; no firm D call. CDR1 and CDR2 from the germline V gene are LNHDA and SQIVND (reference sequence). V was shortened by 4 bases and J by 9 bases, with 24 bases between the two germline ends. The CDR3 is 16 residues long. The CDR3, as DNA: TGTGCCAGTAGTAAAAAAGGTGCCAACGAGGGTATTAAAGCTTTCTTT. It yields the protein CASSKKGANEGIKAFF.

This clone has just one count. The chain couples TRBV6-5 to TRBJ1-4; possible D gene TRBD1, 6 bases. Germline V CDR1 and CDR2: MNHEY, SVGAGI. Trimming took off 5 bases at V and 8 bases at J, with 9 bases between the two ends. CDR3 length equals 12 residues. The CDR3 sequence: CASSLDREKLFF. The CDR3 DNA sequence: TGTGCCAGCAGTCTTGACAGGGAAAAACTGTTTTTT.

This rearrangement joins TRBV12-3 or TRBV12-4 to TRBJ1-1, with no clear D. This CDR3 region has 12 residues. V shed 5 bases and J shed 4 bases, with 8 bases lying between them. CDR3 protein: CASSPGGTEAFF. DNA for the CDR3: TGTGCCAGCAGTCCCGGAGGCACTGAAGCTTTCTTT.

The chain carries TRBV29-1 and TRBJ1-1, with 7 nucleotides matching TRBD1. CDR3 length: 13 residues. V trimming: 7 bases; J trimming: 1 base; junction bases outside the gene matches: 6. Germline CDR1 is SQVTM and CDR2 is ANQGSEA. In DNA, the CDR3 is TGCAGCGACGAGACAGGGTGGAACACTGAAGCTTTCTTT. The encoded protein is CSDETGWNTEAFF.

Only one count was recorded for this clone. The chain couples TRBV3-1 (or the pseudogene TRBV3-2) to TRBJ2-5, with TRBD2 identical over 7 bases. Trimming removed 1 base from V and 2 bases from J; junction bases left unmatched: 1. CDR3 length equals 14 residues. Germline CDR1 is LGHDT and CDR2 is YNNKEL (reference sequence). CDR3: CASSQGGGQETQYF. The CDR3 DNA reads TGTGCCAGCAGCCAAGGGGGAGGGCAAGAGACCCAGTACTTC.

The chain uses TRBV7-3 and TRBJ2-6; D is unresolved. With 6 bases removed from V and 1 base from J, the gap between germline ends came to 4 bases. The CDR3 is 13 amino acids. Germline CDR1 SGHTA, CDR2 FQGTGA. The CDR3 DNA reads as TGTGCCAGCAGTCCGTCTGGGGCCAACGTCCTGACTTTC. Residues: CASSPSGANVLTF.

This sequence joins TRBV4-3 and TRBJ2-1; 9 nucleotides match TRBD2. V trimming: 1 base; J trimming: 8 bases; junction bases outside the gene matches: 6. This CDR3 contains 15 residues. Germline CDR1 reads LGHNA; CDR2 reads YSLEER. CDR3 amino acids: CASSQGRGGSDEQFF. CDR3 sequence (DNA): TGCGCCAGCAGCCAAGGGCGGGGGGGGTCCGATGAGCAGTTCTTC.

This clone was counted a few times. The chain combines TRBV7-3 with TRBJ2-2, with D tentatively TRBD1 (6 bases). The CDR3 sequence is 15 residues long. Trimming cost V 5 bases and J 5 bases, with 15 bases left between them. CDR1 and CDR2 from the germline V gene are SGHTA and FQGTGA. The CDR3 region is CASSPQGPGTGELFF. CDR3 in DNA: TGTGCCAGCAGCCCACAGGGCCCGGGGACCGGGGAGCTGTTTTTT.

The V and J genes are TRBV27 and TRBJ1-1; D remains ambiguous. The germline V and J ends were trimmed by 3 bases and 0 bases, with 5 bases remaining between them. The germline gives CDR1 MNHEY, CDR2 SMNVEV (reference sequence). The CDR3 totals 13 residues. Here the CDR3 reads CASSFYLNTEAFF. In DNA form, the CDR3 reads TGTGCCAGCAGTTTTTATTTGAACACTGAAGCTTTCTTT.

The CDR3 DNA follows: TGTGCCAGCAGTTTAGAAGGGCGGCTAGCGGGACGTTGGGAGCAGTTCTTC. This encodes CASSLEGRLAGRWEQFF. The chain uses TRBV27 and TRBJ2-1, with 9 bases identical to TRBD2. The ends lost 2 bases at V and 10 bases at J; junction bases unmatched: 15. CDR1 MNHEY and CDR2 SMNVEV come from the germline V gene (reference sequence). The CDR3 is 17 residues long.

The gene calls are TRBV6-5 and TRBJ2-5; 8 bases match TRBD1. Germline CDR1 and CDR2: MNHEY and SVGAGI. V lost 6 bases, J lost 9 bases, and 9 bases stayed unmatched. This CDR3 comprises 13 residues. The CDR3 is CASRIQGGSSQYF. CDR3 in DNA: TGTGCCAGCAGAATACAGGGGGGTTCGTCCCAGTACTTC.

The chain uses TRBV5-4 and TRBJ2-1; 8 positions match TRBD2. Germline CDR1 reads SGHNT; CDR2 reads YYREEE (reference sequence). Trimming cost V 4 bases and J 8 bases; bases outside gene matches: 14. This CDR3 contains 16 residues. The CDR3, as DNA: TGTGCCAGCAGCCCCCAGCGGGAGAGCCCTTGGGATGAGCAGTTCTTC. This gives the protein CASSPQRESPWDEQFF.

The chain combines TRBV5-4 with TRBJ1-6; D ambiguous. Germline V gene data show CDR1 as SGHNT and CDR2 as YYREEE (reference sequence). V shed 4 bases and J shed 12 bases, with 17 bases lying between them. This CDR3 has 14 amino acids. CDR3 sequence reads: CASSLYPRDRPLHF. CDR3 DNA sequence: TGTGCCAGCAGCCTATATCCACGGGATAGACCCCTCCACTTT.

V gene TRBV6-1 combines with J gene TRBJ2-1; TRBD2 matches 8 bases. The V segment lost 2 bases and the J segment 3 bases; nucleotides outside the gene matches: 9. This CDR3 region has 17 residues. Germline V lookup: CDR1 MNHNS, CDR2 SASEGT. This CDR3 reads CASSERLSGSVYNEQFF. The CDR3 DNA reads TGTGCCAGCAGTGAACGTCTAAGCGGGAGCGTCTACAATGAGCAGTTCTTC.

CDR3 DNA: TGCGCCAGCAGCCCTGTAGAGGGACATTATAACACTGAAGCTTTCTTT. This translates into CASSPVEGHYNTEAFF. The chain carries TRBV4-1 and TRBJ1-1, with D perhaps matching TRBD1 (6 bases). V gave up 4 bases and J gave up 2 bases, with 17 bases separating them. In germline, CDR1 is MGHRA, CDR2 YSYEKL. This CDR3 is built from 16 residues.

Worth noting for this clone: The limits of the CDR3 on the DNA are not certain, so only TCRdb's listed CDR3 is given. This chain connects TRBV6-5 to TRBJ1-1; the table's D gene call, TRBD1, was not cross checked with the DNA. The CDR3 length equals 14 residues, ends included. Germline assignment: CDR1 MNHEY and CDR2 SVGAGI. The CDR3 sequence is CASSILGPRTEAFF.

The rearrangement joins TRBV12-3 or TRBV12-4 to TRBJ2-5; D unresolved. This CDR3 comprises 11 residues. The V end was cut by 3 bases, the J end by 5 bases, with 4 bases between. The DNA for the CDR3 is TGTGCCAGCAGTTTTCTGGAGACCCAGTACTTC. It codes for CASSFLETQYF.

The chain combines TRBV3-1 (or the pseudogene TRBV3-2) with TRBJ2-5, with a weak D call TRBD1 (5 bases). Trimming took off 6 bases at V and 5 bases at J, with 16 bases between the two ends. Germline V gives CDR1 LGHDT, CDR2 YNNKEL (reference sequence). The CDR3 spans 14 residues. The DNA for the CDR3 is TGTGCCAGCAGTCGGACACCTCGGTGGGAGACCCAGTACTTC. This gives the protein CASSRTPRWETQYF.

V usage is TRBV29-1 and J usage is TRBJ2-7; 13 bases line up with TRBD2. CDR1 SQVTM and CDR2 ANQGSEA come from the germline V gene. The CDR3 length is 13 residues. J was trimmed by 3 bases and V by 7 bases; bases with no gene match: 3. CDR3 residues: CSARTSGSYEQYF. Here the CDR3 DNA reads TGCAGCGCTCGGACTAGCGGGAGCTACGAGCAGTACTTC.

The chain is built from TRBV18 and TRBJ1-1; possibly TRBD1 for D (5 bases). Germline-derived CDR1 and CDR2 are KGHSH and LQKENI. This CDR3 comprises 13 residues. V dropped 3 bases and J dropped 4 bases, with 9 bases sitting between them. CDR3 sequence: CASSPGGLTEAFF. The CDR3, as DNA: TGTGCCAGCTCACCGGGGGGACTCACTGAAGCTTTCTTT.

CDR3 DNA: TGTGCCAGCAGCCATGAGGGCTACGAGCAGTACTTC. This sequence encodes CASSHEGYEQYF. The V call is TRBV3-1 (or the pseudogene TRBV3-2), the J call TRBJ2-7, with TRBD2 as a possible D gene (5 bases). The CDR3 runs to 12 residues. Trimming took 3 bases from V and 3 from J, leaving 6 bases between them. The germline gives CDR1 LGHDT, CDR2 YNNKEL (reference sequence).

The V and J genes are TRBV14 and TRBJ2-2, with a weak D call TRBD2 (6 bases). Looked up from germline, CDR1 is SGHDN and CDR2 is FVKESK. The V gene lost 2 bases and the J gene lost 1 base, with 17 bases spanning the gap. The CDR3 length is 18 residues. The CDR3 is CASSQLRRASGNTGELFF. DNA for the CDR3: TGTGCCAGCAGCCAACTGAGGAGGGCCAGCGGGAACACCGGGGAGCTGTTTTTT.

The chain combines TRBV10-1 with TRBJ1-4; possible D gene TRBD1, 6 bases. The germline V and J ends were trimmed by 6 bases and 7 bases, with 15 bases remaining between them. The CDR3 totals 14 residues. Germline-derived CDR1 and CDR2 are WNHNN and SYGVQD (reference sequence). Here the CDR3 DNA reads TGCGCCAGCAGGGACAGTTTTGCGTTTGAAAAACTGTTTTTT. This translates into CASRDSFAFEKLFF.

The chain has TRBV5-1 and TRBJ1-2; D ambiguous. The V end lost 4 bases, the J end lost 1 base, and 8 bases lay between the germline ends. This CDR3 is 13 amino acids long. From germline, CDR1 is SGHRS and CDR2 YFSETQ. CDR3 nucleotide sequence: TGCGCCAGCAGCCTAACAGATAACTATGGCTACACCTTC. Encoded protein: CASSLTDNYGYTF.